These T cell receptor beta chains were read from a single sample in a study of cytomegalovirus exposure and HLA in healthy donors. Some clones are missing from TCRdb's copy, which holds only in-frame ones; the method was immunoSEQ multiplex PCR. Of 160,000 or so clones in the sample, just over 70% were seen once. The sequencing input was PBMCs. These receptors were taken from a man between 18 and 35 years old in good health and CMV-seropositive. The CDR3 runs from the conserved cysteine through the conserved F or W. The order of the fields is CDR3 protein, CDR3 DNA, D gene, clone size, J gene, CDR3 length, V gene. D genes are given only for firm matches. Not all rows give a size; the values are once, few, many and, for expanded clones, a class.

CDR3: CASSGNFLRVAGQPQHF
DNA: TGTGCCAGTAGTGGAAACTTTCTGAGGGTAGCGGGTCAGCCCCAGCATTTT
D: .
size: .
J: TRBJ1-5
length: 17
V: TRBV19

CDR3: CASSLRVAGTDTQYF
DNA: TGTGCCAGCAGTTTACGGGTAGCGGGAACAGATACGCAGTATTTT
D: TRBD2
size: .
J: TRBJ2-3
length: 15
V: TRBV27

CDR3: CASSPRTGSDQPQHF
DNA: TGTGCCAGCAGCCCCCGGACAGGGTCAGACCAGCCCCAGCATTTT
D: TRBD1
size: few
J: TRBJ1-5
length: 15
V: TRBV2

CDR3: CASSSYSDNTGELFF
DNA: TGTGCCAGCAGCTCATATAGCGATAACACCGGGGAGCTGTTTTTT
D: .
size: few
J: TRBJ2-2
length: 15
V: TRBV7-2

CDR3: CASSYSRGNTEAFF
DNA: TGTGCCAGCAGTTACTCTCGGGGGAACACTGAAGCTTTCTTT
D: .
size: few
J: TRBJ1-1
length: 14
V: TRBV6-6

CDR3: CASSPRQGESEAFF
DNA: TGTGCCAGCTCCCCCCGACAGGGGGAATCCGAAGCTTTCTTT
D: TRBD1
size: once
J: TRBJ1-1
length: 14
V: TRBV18

CDR3: CASSQEAAGYGYTF
DNA: TGCGCCAGCAGCCAAGAGGCGGCGGGCTATGGCTACACCTTC
D: .
size: .
J: TRBJ1-2
length: 14
V: TRBV4-1

CDR3: CASSFGSTAFF
DNA: TGCGCCAGCAGCTTCGGGAGTACCGCTTTCTTT
D: .
size: once
J: TRBJ1-1
length: 11
V: TRBV5-1

CDR3: CASSPPGSVEGTEAFF
DNA: TGTGCCAGCTCACCACCGGGGAGCGTGGAGGGCACTGAAGCTTTCTTT
D: .
size: .
J: TRBJ1-1
length: 16
V: TRBV18

CDR3: CASSDGGVNTEAFF
DNA: TGTGCCAGCAGTGATGGGGGCGTGAACACTGAAGCTTTCTTT
D: .
size: .
J: TRBJ1-1
length: 14
V: TRBV2

CDR3: CASSLSGGTGVYGYTF
DNA: TGTGCCAGCTCACTTTCCGGCGGGACAGGGGTCTATGGCTACACCTTC
D: TRBD1
size: .
J: TRBJ1-2
length: 16
V: TRBV18

CDR3: CASSPSEVEWFRAFF
DNA: TGTGCCAGCAGTCCAAGTGAGGTTGAATGGTTTCGAGCTTTCTTT
D: .
size: .
J: TRBJ1-1
length: 15
V: TRBV6-1

CDR3: CAWSVQAGRETQYF
DNA: TGTGCCTGGAGTGTACAAGCGGGGCGGGAGACCCAGTACTTC
D: TRBD2
size: .
J: TRBJ2-5
length: 14
V: TRBV30

CDR3: CASSGQGVAGELFF
DNA: TGTGCCAGTAGCGGACAGGGAGTCGCCGGGGAGCTGTTTTTT
D: TRBD1
size: .
J: TRBJ2-2
length: 14
V: TRBV19

CDR3: CASSSDLGQAYYGYTF
DNA: TGCGCCAGCAGCTCCGACTTGGGACAGGCCTACTATGGCTACACCTTC
D: TRBD1
size: .
J: TRBJ1-2
length: 16
V: TRBV5-1

CDR3: CASSSLGQGNEKLFF
DNA: TGTGCCAGCAGCTCGCTCGGACAGGGGAATGAAAAACTGTTTTTT
D: TRBD1
size: .
J: TRBJ1-4
length: 15
V: TRBV7-6

CDR3: CAIRASDRDLYGYTF
DNA: TGTGCCATCAGAGCCTCAGACAGGGACCTCTATGGCTACACCTTC
D: TRBD1
size: .
J: TRBJ1-2
length: 15
V: TRBV10-3

CDR3: CASSLSGGINTEAFF
DNA: TGCGCCAGCAGCTTAAGTGGCGGCATAAACACTGAAGCTTTCTTT
D: .
size: .
J: TRBJ1-1
length: 15
V: TRBV5-1

CDR3: CASSTYRGERTEAFF
DNA: TGTGCCAGCAGCACCTACAGGGGGGAAAGGACTGAAGCTTTCTTT
D: TRBD1
size: .
J: TRBJ1-1
length: 15
V: TRBV11-2

CDR3: CASSDWGGGSREQFF
DNA: TGTGCCAGCAGTGACTGGGGGGGCGGGAGTCGAGAGCAGTTCTTC
D: .
size: .
J: TRBJ2-1
length: 15
V: TRBV6-4

CDR3: CASGFSAGTSLPDEQFF
DNA: TGTGCTAGTGGTTTCTCCGCCGGGACTAGCCTCCCCGATGAGCAGTTCTTC
D: TRBD2
size: .
J: TRBJ2-1
length: 17
V: TRBV12-5

CDR3: CASGTGPNTEAFF
DNA: TGCGCCAGCGGGACAGGCCCGAACACTGAAGCTTTCTTT
D: TRBD1
size: .
J: TRBJ1-1
length: 13
V: TRBV5-1

CDR3: CASSSSSGNTIYF
DNA: TGTGCCAGCAGCTCCTCCTCTGGAAACACCATATATTTT
D: .
size: .
J: TRBJ1-3
length: 13
V: TRBV7-6

CDR3: CATSSPGTSGTGTDTQYF
DNA: TGTGCCACCAGCAGCCCCGGGACTAGCGGGACTGGCACAGATACGCAGTATTTT
D: TRBD2
size: .
J: TRBJ2-3
length: 18
V: TRBV15